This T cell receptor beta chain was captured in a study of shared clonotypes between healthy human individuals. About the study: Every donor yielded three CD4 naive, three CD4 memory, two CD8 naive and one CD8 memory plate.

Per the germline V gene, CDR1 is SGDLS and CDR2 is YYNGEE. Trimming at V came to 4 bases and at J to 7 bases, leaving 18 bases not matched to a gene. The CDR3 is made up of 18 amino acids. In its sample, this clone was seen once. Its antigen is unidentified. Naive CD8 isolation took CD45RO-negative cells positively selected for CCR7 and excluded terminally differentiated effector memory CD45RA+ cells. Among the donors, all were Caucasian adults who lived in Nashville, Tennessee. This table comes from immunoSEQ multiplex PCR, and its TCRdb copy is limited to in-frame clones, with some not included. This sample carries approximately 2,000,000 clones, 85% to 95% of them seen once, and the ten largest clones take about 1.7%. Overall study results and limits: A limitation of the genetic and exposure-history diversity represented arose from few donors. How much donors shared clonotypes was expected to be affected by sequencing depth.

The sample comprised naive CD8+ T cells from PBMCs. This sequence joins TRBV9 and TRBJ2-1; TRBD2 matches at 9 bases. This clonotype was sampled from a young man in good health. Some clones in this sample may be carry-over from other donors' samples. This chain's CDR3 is CASSPGLASMGENNEQFF. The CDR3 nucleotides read TGTGCCAGCAGCCCAGGACTAGCGTCCATGGGTGAAAATAATGAGCAGTTCTTC.